This TCR beta chain stems from a study of T cells in Graves' hyperthyroidism and ophthalmopathy. This clonotype was picked up many times. Amplified TCR beta CDR3 regions came from RNA transcripts. Initially, a first-round RT-PCR of the TCR CDR3 employed the HTBI primer set. Each CDR3 protein is one row after TCRdb ran MiXCR on the multiplex PCR reads. The top ten clones hold 30% to 35% of a sample with about 290,000 distinct CDR3 sequences, roughly 15% of them seen once. Blood sampling occurred at first hyperthyroidism diagnosis, ahead of any ophthalmopathy symptoms. The CDR3 loop spans 14 amino acids. J was trimmed by 1 base and V by 6 bases; bases with no gene match: 5.

Sequencing was carried out using blood. The chain has TRBV12-3 or TRBV12-4 and TRBJ2-7; 8 bases are shared with TRBD1. This receptor was obtained from a woman in her forties or fifties with Graves' hyperthyroidism that later progressed to Graves' ophthalmopathy. The CDR3 DNA reads as TGTGCCAGCAGCCCGGGACAGGCTTCCTACGAGCAGTACTTC. This gives the protein CASSPGQASYEQYF.